This section outlines one T cell receptor beta chain sequence together with its context. This clonotype showed up many times. Its recognized antigen is unknown. Base qualities are missing; no much larger clone stands one base away. V loses 3 bases of germline sequence and J loses 2 bases, and the interval between the two ends is 7 bases. From its cysteine to its phenylalanine, the CDR3 spans 13 amino acids. Here the CDR3 DNA is all that survives: 39 bases in frame from base 1. CDR1 and CDR2 were assigned from the germline V gene as MGHDK and SYGVNS. The donors were patients who had localized lung adenocarcinoma, which is a subtype of non-small cell lung cancer. These samples came from the centers of localized lung adenocarcinomas. CD8+ T cells from tumor tissue were profiled separately from CD4+ T cells for TCR repertoire analysis. This entry comes from a study of CD4 and CD8 cells across lung adenocarcinoma regions (dated by TCRdb to the late 2010s). At the level of the whole study: To look at intratumor heterogeneity in the T cell receptor repertoire, the study compared tumor centers against tumor margins.

To prepare the library, PCR was applied. Sequenced on a HiSeq X Ten. The public reads were reanalyzed by TCRdb: fastp trimming at Q25, MiXCR alignment, in-frame beta chains only. CDR3 protein duplicates are merged, each entry listing the most common genes and DNA. In this sample the table shows around 25,000 distinct CDR3 sequences, less than 60% of which occur a single time. The ten largest account for about 50% of the sample. This receptor was obtained from a male donor with lung adenocarcinoma. The CD4 and CD8 labels of this study may be unreliable. The chain is assembled from TRBV25-1 and TRBJ1-2, with TRBD1 tentatively as D gene (6 bases match). Specimen: CD8+ T cells from the center of a lung tumor. Reading the label with the study, this specimen's cell subset or site is: tumor center region. The DNA is as follows: TGTGCCAGCAGTGAGGACAGAAACTATGGCTACACCTTC. Protein translation: CASSEDRNYGYTF.